Sequencing of this T cell receptor beta chain was carried out in a study of cytomegalovirus exposure and HLA in healthy donors (dated by TCRdb to between 2016 and 2019). In terms of the full investigation: In an earlier analysis of about 560 of the donors, about 270 Gb of sequence data and 117 million unique TCR beta sequences from about 179 million T cells were reported. Around 330 gigabases of sequencing data and 70 million to 95 million unique TCR sequences made up an early release that covered under 750 HLA-typed donors. The genetic ancestry cluster associated with self-reported Caucasian donors included approximately 85% of the roughly 400 genotyped donors. The study aimed to test whether signatures of past pathogen exposure could be identified by cataloging public T cell receptors. The study profiled the T cell repertoires of about 720 subjects by immunosequencing and related them to cytomegalovirus serostatus. In addition to the first cohort of approximately 650 subjects, a separate validation cohort of 130 or so different subjects was used. High-throughput TCR immunosequencing, statistical association of individual TCRs with disease status, and machine learning were combined to predict cytomegalovirus infection status. A later analysis re-examined previously published TCR beta repertoires from hundreds of donors and added high-resolution HLA genotyping to investigate patterns of TCR occurrence. Rather than drawing on any new phenotypic data, the later analysis identified candidate immune exposures from TCR beta sequences and the way those sequences occurred across donors. An earlier analysis of about 600 of the donors used high-throughput TCR beta sequencing to judge whether each TCR beta V gene segment behaved as functional or pseudogenic. Donor age, sex, ethnicity and CMV serostatus were compiled alongside the repertoire data. In a later genetic analysis, genome-wide SNP genotypes for about three fifths of the roughly 670 donors were used, and that subset was treated as a discovery cohort. Every repertoire in the discovery cohort had been generated on one and the same sequencing platform. HLA typing included class I and class II loci at four-digit resolution. The number of donors typed differed by locus, with 629-630 for A, B, C, DRB1 and DQB1, about 500 for DQA1, nearly 610 for DPA1, and some 450 for DPB1. Roughly five DR-DQ haplotypes were handled as single units for association and clustering, since linkage in the cohort was strong. Across approximately 420 genotyped donors of the cohort, an average of about 240,000 unique TCR beta nucleotide sequences per donor were sequenced, and around 20% of those sequences were non-productive.

Preparation of the library involved the immunoSEQ multiplex PCR assay. A mixture of 60 forward primers for TCR Vbeta segments and 13 reverse primers for TCR Jbeta segments was used in the multiplex PCR. Amplification of the CDR3 region of rearranged TCR beta genes was performed with a multiplex PCR assay on genomic DNA. The Illumina HiSeq System was used to sequence the amplified TCR beta libraries as 87-base-pair reads. In the authors' own workflow: Across the 640 or so repertoires, a later analysis counted 80 million or so unique TCR beta chains, around 11 million of which were shared by at least two donors. Raw reads were error-corrected and collapsed into unique sequences by a nearest-neighbor algorithm in which closely related sequences were merged to remove PCR and sequencing errors. To assign V, D and J gene segments, CDR3 sequences were aligned to IMGT reference sequences. For a sequence to be retained, a match of at least six nucleotides was required to both a V gene segment and a J gene segment. Rearrangements were classified as productive when the CDR3 lacked stop codons and remained in frame with V and J, and all other rearrangements were classified as non-productive. Following IMGT convention, CDR3 was defined as the stretch from the second conserved V-encoded cysteine up to the conserved J-encoded phenylalanine. Sequences without an unambiguous match to a single V gene segment were excluded from the earlier analysis of about 600 of the donors. In an earlier analysis of some 590 of the donors, a V segment was called functional when productive rearrangements were above 56.7%, and segregating when the standard deviation between donors exceeded 5%. A statistical classification framework was developed to diagnose cytomegalovirus status using the catalog of TCR beta chain sequences. In a later analysis, TCR nucleotide sequences were compared against IMGT/GENE-DB human TR gene sequences so that V and J genes could be assigned. A later analysis assigned CDR3 sequences and most-parsimonious VDJ recombination scenarios with the TCRdist pipeline. In a later analysis, each TCR beta chain was defined by its CDR3 amino acid sequence together with its V-gene family, and reads without a unique V-gene family were excluded. As a way to deal with suspected cross-contamination and a sequencing artifact, a later analysis dropped 450 to 600 nucleotide sequences that were highly shared and had low generation probability. For each public chain, a later analysis derived a clonal expansion index from normalized ranks of inferred template counts within each repertoire. Generation probabilities in a later analysis came from a VDJ recombination model fitted to out-of-frame rearrangements, and those results were checked against IGoR. In a later analysis, hypergeometric tests were used to score TCR-TCR, TCR-HLA and TCR-CMV co-occurrence, with a repertoire-size bias correction applied to TCR pairs. False discovery rates were estimated in a later analysis by permuting HLA or CMV assignments 20 times. In a later analysis, co-occurring TCRs were grouped with DBSCAN, and TCRdist sequence similarity was added when clustering was performed within HLA-allele-positive subsets. Repertoires with fewer than 30,000 or more than 120,000 public chains were left out of co-occurrence clustering, as were four to six repertoires with anomalous nucleotide sharing. TCRdb mirrors the immuneACCESS table, restricted to in-frame sequences. Some clones are absent from its copies; in checked studies, under half trace to an unresolved V gene, and the reason for the others is unknown. Clone size and V and J calls were adopted from that table, with D and trimming inferred from the DNA. The sample table records about 98,000 clones; roughly 70% of these occur just once. The top ten hold about 2.5% of the sample.

Comments on this clone: The antigen it recognizes is unknown. Base qualities are not provided; no much larger clone lies one nucleotide away.

The cohort consisted of 600 to 700 healthy bone marrow donors. All cohort members were sampled while nominally healthy, although unrecorded immune exposures were likely present. The donor tested CMV seronegative and was one of the 352 seronegative cohort members. A peripheral blood sample was collected from each donor, and TCR beta sequencing was performed on peripheral blood mononuclear cells. The Qiagen DNeasy Blood Extraction Kit was used to extract genomic DNA from the blood cell samples. Beyond this particular receptor, the publication reports: According to a later analysis, most CMV-associated TCR beta chains appeared to be HLA-restricted, and the HLA associations seemed to be driven largely by CMV exposure. A group of highly shared sequence variants was considered likely to be a technical artifact of the sequencing pipeline. The earlier analysis of 587 of the donors excluded some 16 rarely observed V segments, including chromosome 9 orphons, because counts were too low. Cytomegalovirus status was reported to be diagnosed by the classifier with high specificity and sensitivity in both the original and validation cohorts. Across donors, most TCR sequences were observed very rarely, whereas some public TCRs were present in many individuals. Roughly uniform sequencing depth across donors was assumed in presence/absence analyses, although this assumption may not hold. Linkage disequilibrium might explain the correlated functional status among segregating V segments, but an unknown experimental factor could not be ruled out. This cohort had only TCR beta chains sequenced, and the lack of alpha or paired-chain data limited which features could be detected. A further reported finding was that TCR beta sequences accurately predicted the HLA-A and HLA-B alleles for most subjects in the first cohort. In an earlier analysis of roughly 500 of the donors, most TCR beta V segments appeared in productive rearrangements about 87% or about 30% of the time, broadly matching IMGT annotations. The authors suggested that the approach could potentially be extended to other disease states and immunological phenotypes. HLA typing was unavailable for some donors at each locus, so association tests used only the typed subset. Compared with the roughly 600-donor mean, donors in an Asian-associated ancestry cluster had fewer N-insertions in productive TCRs, according to a later genetic analysis. A few of the identified cytomegalovirus-associated TCR beta chains were confirmed in vitro to be specific for cytomegalovirus antigens. In a later analysis, HLA-associated TCR beta chains were found to be more clonally expanded and to have lower generation probabilities than equally common non-associated chains. A later analysis found that TCR association rates varied across HLA loci, with DRB1 alleles showing the most associated TCRs and HLA-C alleles the fewest. A later genetic analysis associated a missense DCLRE1C variant with V-gene and J-gene trimming of TCR beta chains, and an independent cohort replicated the association. Strong co-occurrence of HLA alleles, especially DR and DQ, made assigning TCR associations to individual alleles difficult. CMV serostatus was the only immune exposure information available for the cohort. Specific HLA alleles were associated with 15,000 to 20,000 TCR beta sequences at a false discovery rate of 0.05 in a later analysis. The study gave a list of 150 to 200 TCR beta chains associated with cytomegalovirus. Several of the top co-occurrence clusters appeared to be linked to parvovirus B19, influenza, CMV and Epstein-Barr virus, according to a later analysis.

The sequenced sample consisted of PBMCs. This receptor was taken from a man aged 50 or older in good health and CMV-seronegative.

CDR3 loop: CASRSLAGVYNEQFF. In nucleotides, the sequence is TGTGCCAGCAGATCTCTCGCGGGAGTCTACAATGAGCAGTTCTTC. The rearranged chain carries TRBV7-2 and TRBJ2-1, with 7 bases aligning to TRBD2. Clipping removes 6 bases from V and 3 bases from J, with 8 as the unmatched junction base count. Spanning cysteine to phenylalanine, the CDR3 consists of 15 amino acids. This entry keeps only the CDR3 DNA: 45 bases, framed from base 1. For CDR1 and CDR2, the germline V gene lists SGHTA and FQGNSA.